This is a list of T cell receptor beta chains from one sample in a study of identical twins. From the 5' RACE reads, TCRdb called clonotypes with MiXCR, one entry per CDR3 protein. The profile shows about 660,000 distinct CDR3 sequences, 8.5% to 9.5% of them singletons. Separately, the same data were catalogued under a study of yellow fever vaccine responses in identical twins.

The sample comprised PBMCs. The receptors come from a woman aged 18-30 years in good health. Each CDR3 is given with its conserved first and last residue. The D gene is left open where the match is weak. Clone size, where shown, is once, few, many, or a class for clones that have expanded.

CDR3	DNA	V	size	J	D
CSAIPIDGKYNEQFF	TGCAGCGCCATCCCAATTGACGGGAAGTACAATGAGCAGTTCTTC	TRBV29-1	many	TRBJ2-1	NA
CASSLGTGGFQETQYF	TGCGCCAGCAGCTTGGGGACAGGGGGCTTCCAAGAGACCCAGTACTTC	TRBV5-1	once	TRBJ2-5	TRBD1
CSVEAGDRDRGIYGYTF	TGCAGCGTTGAAGCCGGAGATCGGGACAGGGGGATCTATGGCTACACCTTC	TRBV29-1	many	TRBJ1-2	TRBD1
CASSFWKGLGTKGSFFEQFF	TGTGCCAGCAGCTTTTGGAAGGGACTAGGGACCAAGGGTAGTTTTTTTGAGCAGTTCTTC	TRBV11-1	few	TRBJ2-1	TRBD2
CASSHPGQGYEQYF	TGTGCCAGCAGTCACCCGGGACAGGGCTACGAGCAGTACTTC	TRBV12-3/TRBV12-4	many	TRBJ2-7	TRBD1
CSALSGASTDTQYF	TGCAGTGCTCTTAGCGGAGCTAGCACAGATACGCAGTATTTT	TRBV20-1	NA	TRBJ2-3	NA
CASSQADRLNYGYTF	TGTGCCAGCAGCCAAGCGGACAGACTTAACTATGGCTACACCTTC	TRBV3-1	NA	TRBJ1-2	NA
CASSLDGLNNEQFF	TGTGCCAGCAGTTTAGATGGACTAAACAATGAGCAGTTCTTC	TRBV12-3/TRBV12-4	many	TRBJ2-1	NA
CASSLSSGSNEQYF	TGTGCTAGCAGCTTATCGTCTGGGTCCAACGAGCAGTACTTC	TRBV7-7	NA	TRBJ2-7	NA
CASKGTSGETQYF	TGTGCCAGCAAGGGCACTAGCGGAGAGACCCAGTACTTC	TRBV12-3/TRBV12-4	many	TRBJ2-5	TRBD2
CASSLTGWFEEQYF	TGTGCCAGCAGCTTAACAGGGTGGTTTGAAGAGCAGTACTTC	TRBV7-2	many	TRBJ2-7	NA
CASSSARTSGGSTDTQYF	TGTGCCAGCAGTTCCGCCCGTACTAGCGGGGGGAGCACAGATACGCAGTATTTT	TRBV12-3/TRBV12-4	NA	TRBJ2-3	TRBD2
CASSARPALLAKNIQYF	TGTGCCAGCAGTGCTCGCCCGGCCCTACTAGCCAAAAACATTCAGTACTTC	TRBV12-3/TRBV12-4	many	TRBJ2-4	NA
CASSARGLAGGPYEQYF	TGTGCCAGCAGCGCAAGGGGACTAGCGGGGGGCCCCTACGAGCAGTACTTC	TRBV9	many	TRBJ2-7	TRBD2
CSVELRARGGGSGANVLTF	TGCAGCGTTGAGCTCCGAGCACGAGGGGGAGGCTCTGGGGCCAACGTCCTGACTTTC	TRBV29-1	NA	TRBJ2-6	NA
CASSLSGGGASYEQYF	TGCGCCAGCAGCTTGTCGGGCGGGGGGGCATCCTACGAGCAGTACTTC	TRBV5-1	few	TRBJ2-7	TRBD2
CASSPVSPGELFF	TGTGCCAGCAGTCCAGTGTCACCCGGGGAGCTGTTTTTT	TRBV12-3/TRBV12-4	many	TRBJ2-2	NA
CASSLPGRRSSYNEQFF	TGTGCCAGCAGCCTTCCTGGACGGAGGAGCTCCTACAATGAGCAGTTCTTC	TRBV7-8	NA	TRBJ2-1	NA
CRPGLAGGNEQFF	TGCAGGCCGGGACTAGCGGGAGGGAATGAGCAGTTCTTC	TRBV20-1	many	TRBJ2-1	TRBD2
CASSQVTGGNEQFF	TGTGCCAGCAGCCAAGTCACAGGGGGCAATGAGCAGTTCTTC	TRBV14	many	TRBJ2-1	TRBD1
CASSSTRTSEQYF	TGTGCCAGCAGTTCGACCCGGACATCCGAGCAGTACTTC	TRBV6-5	NA	TRBJ2-7	NA
CASSSLWESNEQYF	TGTGCCAGCAGCTCTCTGTGGGAGAGCAACGAGCAGTACTTC	TRBV11-2	few	TRBJ2-7	NA
CASSPGGWTSGTYNEQFF	TGTGCCAGCAGCCCCGGAGGTTGGACTAGCGGGACCTACAATGAGCAGTTCTTC	TRBV11-1	few	TRBJ2-1	TRBD2
CASSYGLAGVDTQYF	TGTGCCAGCAGTTACGGACTAGCGGGGGTGGATACGCAGTATTTT	TRBV6-5	NA	TRBJ2-3	TRBD2
CASSVVNLNTEAFF	TGTGCCAGCAGTGTGGTCAACTTGAACACTGAAGCTTTCTTT	TRBV2	few	TRBJ1-1	NA
CASSLGLVVGNKQFF	TGCGCCAGCAGCTTGGGGCTAGTTGTGGGCAATAAGCAGTTCTTC	TRBV5-1	once	TRBJ2-1	NA
CAIGDTEKLFF	TGTGCCATCGGAGACACTGAAAAACTGTTTTTT	TRBV10-3	few	TRBJ1-4	NA
CSGQGAYTDTQYF	TGCAGCGGACAGGGGGCTTACACAGATACGCAGTATTTT	TRBV29-1	few	TRBJ2-3	TRBD1
CASSPNTAQYF	TGTGCCAGCAGTCCAAACACGGCCCAGTACTTC	TRBV2	NA	TRBJ2-5	NA
CASSPDRDAINF	TGTGCCAGCAGCCCTGACAGGGACGCCATAAACTTC	TRBV7-2	NA	TRBJ2-7	TRBD1
CASSNLLRPDTQYF	TGTGCCAGCAGTAATCTTTTGCGGCCAGATACGCAGTATTTT	TRBV27	NA	TRBJ2-3	NA
CASSGTGDSGANVLTF	TGTGCCAGCAGCGGGACAGGGGACTCTGGGGCCAACGTCCTGACTTTC	TRBV12-3/TRBV12-4	many	TRBJ2-6	TRBD1
CASSWQETQYF	TGTGCCAGCAGTTGGCAAGAGACCCAGTACTTC	TRBV12-3/TRBV12-4	many	TRBJ2-5	NA
CASSYIAGSSENEQFF	TGTGCCAGCAGTTACATAGCGGGATCAAGCGAGAATGAGCAGTTCTTC	TRBV6-5	many	TRBJ2-1	TRBD2
CSVVGTSGRLSSYNEQFF	TGCAGCGTTGTTGGGACTAGCGGGAGGTTAAGCTCCTACAATGAGCAGTTCTTC	TRBV29-1	few	TRBJ2-1	TRBD2
CASSLGPGRFRETQYF	TGTGCCAGCAGCTTAGGTCCGGGGAGGTTCAGGGAGACCCAGTACTTC	TRBV7-2	many	TRBJ2-5	NA
CASSGPPFGNTIYF	TGTGCCAGCAGTGGCCCCCCATTTGGAAACACCATATATTTT	TRBV28	NA	TRBJ1-3	NA
CAWSGVSESTDTQYF	TGTGCCTGGAGTGGTGTATCGGAGAGCACAGATACGCAGTATTTT	TRBV30	NA	TRBJ2-3	NA
CSARRGAMSTEAFF	TGCAGTGCTAGGAGGGGGGCGATGAGCACTGAAGCTTTCTTT	TRBV20-1	few	TRBJ1-1	NA
CASSRAGTSASYEQYF	TGTGCCAGCAGTCGTGCCGGGACTAGCGCCTCCTACGAGCAGTACTTC	TRBV28	NA	TRBJ2-7	TRBD2
CASSLSYQTYEQYF	TGTGCCAGCAGTTTATCCTACCAAACATACGAGCAGTACTTC	TRBV27	few	TRBJ2-7	NA
CASSLVLGLATTYEQYF	TGTGCCAGCAGCTTAGTATTGGGACTAGCGACGACCTACGAGCAGTACTTC	TRBV7-9	NA	TRBJ2-7	TRBD2
CASAPYSNQPQHF	TGTGCCAGCGCCCCGTATAGCAATCAGCCCCAGCATTTT	TRBV7-2	many	TRBJ1-5	NA
CASRNSGRAREQYF	TGTGCCAGCAGAAATAGCGGGAGGGCCCGGGAGCAGTACTTC	TRBV12-3/TRBV12-4	NA	TRBJ2-7	TRBD2
CASSQGVDHRTDTQYF	TGTGCCAGCAGCCAAGGGGTGGACCATCGCACAGATACGCAGTATTTT	TRBV3-1	few	TRBJ2-3	NA
CASSLVGKPGELFF	TGCGCCAGCAGCTTGGTGGGGAAGCCCGGGGAGCTGTTTTTT	TRBV5-1	many	TRBJ2-2	NA
CASSPYRNSYEQYF	TGTGCCAGCAGTCCCTATCGGAACTCCTACGAGCAGTACTTC	TRBV12-3/TRBV12-4	few	TRBJ2-7	NA
CASSYSGGTYEQYF	TGTGCCAGCAGTTACTCGGGGGGTACCTACGAGCAGTACTTC	TRBV6-2/TRBV6-3	many	TRBJ2-7	NA
CASSQNHGVLGKLFF	TGTGCCAGCAGTCAAAATCACGGAGTGCTGGGAAAACTGTTTTTT	TRBV6-1	few	TRBJ1-4	NA
CASRRGGQGADGYTF	TGTGCCAGCAGACGTGGGGGTCAGGGGGCAGATGGCTACACCTTC	TRBV6-1	NA	TRBJ1-2	TRBD1
CASSLGLSAGNTIYF	TGTGCCAGCAGCCTAGGCCTGAGCGCTGGAAACACCATATATTTT	TRBV3-1	NA	TRBJ1-3	NA
CSASGRPPNTGELFF	TGCAGTGCTAGCGGCAGGCCACCGAACACCGGGGAGCTGTTTTTT	TRBV20-1	NA	TRBJ2-2	NA
CSVPPRDRAAETQYF	TGCAGCGTTCCGCCCCGGGACAGGGCAGCTGAGACCCAGTACTTC	TRBV29-1	many	TRBJ2-5	TRBD1
CASSPGIAYEQYF	TGTGCCAGCAGCCCCGGGATCGCCTACGAGCAGTACTTC	TRBV3-1	few	TRBJ2-7	NA
CASSLELTEAFF	TGTGCCAGCAGTTTAGAGTTGACTGAAGCTTTCTTT	TRBV28	few	TRBJ1-1	NA
CASSSRSTSGMWNEQFF	TGTGCCAGCAGTTCCCGAAGTACTAGCGGGATGTGGAATGAGCAGTTCTTC	TRBV28	NA	TRBJ2-1	TRBD2
CASSQDYWTGLSYEQYF	TGTGCCAGCAGCCAAGATTACTGGACAGGCCTCTCCTACGAGCAGTACTTC	TRBV3-1	few	TRBJ2-7	TRBD1
CSAPGTYTSYNEQFF	TGCAGTGCCCCCGGGACTTACACCTCCTACAATGAGCAGTTCTTC	TRBV20-1	many	TRBJ2-1	NA
CASSQAWQTIEKLFF	TGTGCCAGCAGCCAAGCTTGGCAGACTATTGAAAAACTGTTTTTT	TRBV3-1	few	TRBJ1-4	NA